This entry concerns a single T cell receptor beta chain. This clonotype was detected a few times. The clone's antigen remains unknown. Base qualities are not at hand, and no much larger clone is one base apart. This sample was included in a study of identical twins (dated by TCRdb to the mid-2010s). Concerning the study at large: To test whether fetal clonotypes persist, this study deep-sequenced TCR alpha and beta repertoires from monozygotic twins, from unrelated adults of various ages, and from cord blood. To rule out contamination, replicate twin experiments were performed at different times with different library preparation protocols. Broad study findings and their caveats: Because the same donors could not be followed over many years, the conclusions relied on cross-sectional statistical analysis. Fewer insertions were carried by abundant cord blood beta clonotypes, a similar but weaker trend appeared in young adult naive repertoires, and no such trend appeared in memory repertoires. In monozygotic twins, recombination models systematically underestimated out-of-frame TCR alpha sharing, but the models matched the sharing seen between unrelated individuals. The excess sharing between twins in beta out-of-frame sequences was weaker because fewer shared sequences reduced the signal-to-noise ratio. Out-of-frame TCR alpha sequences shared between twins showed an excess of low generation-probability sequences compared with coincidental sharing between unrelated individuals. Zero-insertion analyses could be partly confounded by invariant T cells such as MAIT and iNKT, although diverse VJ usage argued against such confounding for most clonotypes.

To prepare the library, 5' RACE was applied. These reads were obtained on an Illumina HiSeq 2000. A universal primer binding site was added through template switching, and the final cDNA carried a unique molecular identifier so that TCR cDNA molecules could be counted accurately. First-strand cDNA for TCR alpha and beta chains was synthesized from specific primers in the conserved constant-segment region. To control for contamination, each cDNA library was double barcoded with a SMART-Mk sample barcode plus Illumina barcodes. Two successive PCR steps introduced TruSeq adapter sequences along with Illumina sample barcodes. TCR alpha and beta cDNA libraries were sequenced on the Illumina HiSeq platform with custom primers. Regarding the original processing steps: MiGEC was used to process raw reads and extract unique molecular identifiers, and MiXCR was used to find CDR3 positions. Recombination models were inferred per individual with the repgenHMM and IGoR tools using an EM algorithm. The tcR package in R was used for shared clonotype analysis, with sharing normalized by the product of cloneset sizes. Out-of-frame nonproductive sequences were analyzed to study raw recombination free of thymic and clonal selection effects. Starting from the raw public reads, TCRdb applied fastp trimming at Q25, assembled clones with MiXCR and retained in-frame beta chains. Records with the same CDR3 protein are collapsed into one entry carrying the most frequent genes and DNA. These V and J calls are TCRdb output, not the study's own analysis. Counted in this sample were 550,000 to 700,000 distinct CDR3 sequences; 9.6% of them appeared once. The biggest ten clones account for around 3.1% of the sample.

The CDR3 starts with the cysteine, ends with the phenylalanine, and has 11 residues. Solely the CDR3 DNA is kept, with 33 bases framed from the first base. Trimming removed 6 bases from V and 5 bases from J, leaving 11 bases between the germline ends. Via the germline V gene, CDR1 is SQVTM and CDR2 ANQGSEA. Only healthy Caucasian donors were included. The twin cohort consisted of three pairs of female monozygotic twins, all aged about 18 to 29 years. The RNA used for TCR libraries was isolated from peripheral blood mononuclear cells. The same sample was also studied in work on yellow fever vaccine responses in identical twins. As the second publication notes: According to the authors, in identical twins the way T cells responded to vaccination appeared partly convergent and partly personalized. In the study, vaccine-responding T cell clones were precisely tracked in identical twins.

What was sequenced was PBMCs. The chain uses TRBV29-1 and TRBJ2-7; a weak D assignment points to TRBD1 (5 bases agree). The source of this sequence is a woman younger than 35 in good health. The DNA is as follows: TGCAGCGTGGATCAGGGTGACGAGCAGTACTTC. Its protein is CSVDQGDEQYF.